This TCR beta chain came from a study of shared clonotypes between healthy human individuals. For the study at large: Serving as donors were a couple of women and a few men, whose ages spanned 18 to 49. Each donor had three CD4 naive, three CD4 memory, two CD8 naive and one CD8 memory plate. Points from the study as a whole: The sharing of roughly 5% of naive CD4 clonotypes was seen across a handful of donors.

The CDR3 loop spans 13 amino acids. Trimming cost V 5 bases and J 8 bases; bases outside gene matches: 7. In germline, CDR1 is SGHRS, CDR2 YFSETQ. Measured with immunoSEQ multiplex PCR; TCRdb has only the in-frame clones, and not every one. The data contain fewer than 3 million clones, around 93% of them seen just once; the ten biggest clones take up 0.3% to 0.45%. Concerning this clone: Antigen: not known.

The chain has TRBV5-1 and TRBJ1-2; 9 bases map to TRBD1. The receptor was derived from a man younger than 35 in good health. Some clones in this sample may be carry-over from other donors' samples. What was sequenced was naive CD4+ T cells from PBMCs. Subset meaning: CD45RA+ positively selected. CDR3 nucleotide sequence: TGCGCCAGCAGGGCAACAGGGGGCTGGGGCTACACCTTC. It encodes CASRATGGWGYTF.